The entry that follows covers one TCR beta chain sequence. The length of the CDR3 is 15 residues. Germline CDR1 SGDLS, CDR2 YYNGEE. Losses at the gene ends were 0 bases for V and 7 bases for J; bases not matched to a gene: 3. This entry comes from a study of blood T cell repertoires in COVID-19. The overall study: PBMCs, B-cell-depleted T cells, or T cells provided the cDNA or gDNA that made up the material.

Produced via immunoSEQ multiplex PCR; TCRdb's table is partial and in-frame only. The repertoire consists of approximately 300,000 clones, with more than 85% occurring once and the leading ten covering 15% to 20%. The V gene is TRBV9, the J gene TRBJ2-1, with TRBD2 identical over 11 bases. Sequenced input: PBMCs or T cells enriched from blood (not recorded which). This receptor was identified in a woman in her twenties or thirties who had recovered from COVID-19. DNA for the CDR3: TGTGCCAGCAGCGTAGGGTTAGCGGGGGGGAATGAGCAGTTCTTC. Protein sequence: CASSVGLAGGNEQFF.